A single sample is the source of the 12 T cell receptor beta chains below, sequenced in a study of T cell changes during pregnancy in multiple sclerosis. Assay: immunoSEQ multiplex PCR; the TCRdb copy retains only in-frame clones and omits some. Here the sample spans around 40,000 clones, 90% being singletons. This specimen was CD4+ T cells from peripheral blood mononuclear cells, taken in the second trimester of pregnancy. These receptors all stem from a female donor with multiple sclerosis, enrolled in a pregnancy study.

V gene TRBV6-6 combines with J gene TRBJ2-5; 9 nucleotides line up with TRBD1. Judging by the DNA end, TRBJ2-7 fits better; the J call may be wrong. Germline loops: CDR1 MNHNY, CDR2 SVGAGI (reference sequence). CDR3 length: 11 amino acids. The CDR3 DNA is TGTGCCAGCGGGACAGGGAGCGAGCAGTACTTC. This encodes CASGTGSEQYF.

The V and J genes are TRBV7-9 and TRBJ1-2; tentative D call: TRBD1 (6 bases). V was cut by 0 bases and J by 3 bases, with 8 bases left in between. This CDR3 contains 14 residues. Germline assignment: CDR1 SEHNR and CDR2 FQNEAQ (reference sequence). CDR3 sequence (DNA): TGTGCCAGCAGCTTAGCGGACAGTTACTATGGCTACACCTTC. Translating it yields CASSLADSYYGYTF.

The chain links TRBV5-5 to TRBJ1-5; D perhaps matches TRBD1 (6 bases). V lost 2 bases to trimming and J lost 3 bases, with 12 bases between them. The CDR3 spans 15 residues. Germline V gives CDR1 SGHKS, CDR2 YYEKEE (reference sequence). The CDR3 region has the DNA TGTGCCAGCAGCTTTGGACAGACGCTCAATCAGCCCCAGCATTTT. Translation: CASSFGQTLNQPQHF. Full variable domain (outside the CDR3, taken from reference TRBV5-5 and TRBJ1-5): DAGVTQSPTHLIKTRGQQVTLRCSPISGHKSVSWYQQVLGQGPQFIFQYYEKEERGRGNFPDRFSARQFPNYSSELNVNALLLGDSALYLCASSFGQTLNQPQHFGDGTRLSIL.

J is TRBJ1-1 and V is TRBV6-1; possibly TRBD1 for D (6 bases). Germline CDR1 reads MNHNS; CDR2 reads SASEGT. V gave up 7 bases and J gave up 3 bases, with 15 bases separating them. The CDR3 loop spans 14 amino acids. CDR3 bases: TGTGCCAGCAAGGGGGGCGGGGGGTACACTGAAGCTTTCTTT. Translation: CASKGGGGYTEAFF.

This chain connects TRBV2 to TRBJ1-4; D not resolved. This CDR3 is built from 14 residues. Germline V CDR1 and CDR2: SNHLY, FYNNEI. V was pared by 6 bases and J by 13 bases, with 21 bases between. CDR3 amino acids: CASSPLASVVILFF. CDR3 in DNA: TGTGCCAGCAGCCCTTTAGCTTCTGTGGTCATACTGTTTTTT.

The chain uses TRBV5-1 and TRBJ2-3; a weak D match, TRBD2 (5 bases). Trimming removed 2 bases from V and 3 bases from J, with 13 bases in between. The CDR3 is made up of 15 amino acids. Germline assignment: CDR1 SGHRS and CDR2 YFSETQ. In DNA, the CDR3 is TGCGCCAGCAGCTTCCCCGGGGTGAGGACAGATACGCAGTATTTT. This codes for CASSFPGVRTDTQYF.

V usage is TRBV7-2 and J usage is TRBJ1-5; 8 nucleotides match TRBD1. The CDR3 totals 15 residues. Germline CDR1 SGHTA, CDR2 FQGNSA. V lost 5 bases to trimming and J lost 7 bases; unmatched junction nucleotides: 10. The CDR3 protein is CASSLNTGQGQPQHF. The CDR3 DNA reads as TGTGCCAGCAGCCTCAATACCGGACAGGGACAGCCCCAGCATTTT.

This clone was counted once. The chain links TRBV7-2 to TRBJ2-1; 13 bases are shared with TRBD2. The CDR3 is 17 amino acids. Looked up from germline, CDR1 is SGHTA and CDR2 is FQGNSA. Trimming removed 3 bases from V and 10 bases from J; junction bases left unmatched: 12. The CDR3 region has the DNA TGTGCCAGCAGCTTGCCGGGACTAGCGGGGAGACTTAGGGAGCAGTTCTTC. Translation: CASSLPGLAGRLREQFF.

The chain uses TRBV18 and TRBJ1-1; 7 bases agree with TRBD1. This CDR3 contains 14 residues. Germline values: CDR1 KGHSH, CDR2 LQKENI. After removal of 3 bases from V and 5 bases from J, the junction contained 6 bases not matched to a gene. CDR3 residues: CASSPDRAGTEAFF. DNA of the CDR3: TGTGCCAGCTCACCTGACAGGGCGGGGACTGAAGCTTTCTTT.

The CDR3 DNA is TGTGCCAGCAGCTTAGGTGAGAGGACAGACTACAATGAGCAGTTCTTC. Translated: CASSLGERTDYNEQFF. The chain links TRBV7-9 to TRBJ2-1; D is perhaps TRBD1 (6 bases). V was pared by 1 base and J by 3 bases, with 13 bases between. Germline values: CDR1 SEHNR, CDR2 FQNEAQ (reference sequence). This CDR3 spans 16 amino acids.

The chain employs TRBV10-1 and TRBJ2-5, with D possibly being TRBD2 (6 bases). Germline values: CDR1 WNHNN, CDR2 SYGVQD (reference sequence). This CDR3 region has 17 residues. The V end was cut by 2 bases, the J end by 4 bases, with 20 bases between. The CDR3, as DNA: TGCGCCAGCAGTGAGGCCAACCGGAATCAGGGAGGAGAGACCCAGTACTTC. Its protein is CASSEANRNQGGETQYF.

The rearrangement joins TRBV10-2 to TRBJ1-1; D gene uncertain. Trimming pared 5 bases from V and 0 bases from J, leaving 10 bases between. Germline assignment: CDR1 WSHSY and CDR2 SAAADI. CDR3 length: 14 residues. The CDR3 here is CASSYPGMNTEAFF. CDR3 nucleotide sequence: TGCGCCAGCAGTTATCCAGGTATGAACACTGAAGCTTTCTTT.